This record concerns one TCR beta chain sequence. Its target is unknown. Germline loops: CDR1 LNHDA, CDR2 SQIVND (reference sequence). The CDR3 spans 15 residues. J gave up 9 bases and V 3 bases, and 11 bases lay outside the gene matches. The study ran its PCR with 60 Vbeta and 13 Jbeta primers. The table came from immunoSEQ multiplex PCR; TCRdb's copy has only in-frame clones and leaves some out. Among 130,000 or so clones, around 90% were seen once, and the ten largest hold 0.51%. This sample was included in a study of cytomegalovirus exposure and HLA in healthy donors. Notes on the study in general: The number of N-insertions in an Asian-associated ancestry cluster was reportedly below the approximately 680-donor mean in a later analysis. A later analysis linked a missense DCLRE1C variant to TCR beta V- and J-gene trimming.

The material sequenced was PBMCs. This sequence joins TRBV19 and TRBJ2-1, with TRBD2 matching over 7 bases. The TCR was taken from a woman between 40 and 50 years old in good health and CMV-seronegative. The CDR3 sequence is CASSIRSSGLSEQFF. The CDR3 DNA sequence: TGTGCCAGTAGTATTAGGTCTAGCGGCCTCAGTGAGCAGTTCTTC.